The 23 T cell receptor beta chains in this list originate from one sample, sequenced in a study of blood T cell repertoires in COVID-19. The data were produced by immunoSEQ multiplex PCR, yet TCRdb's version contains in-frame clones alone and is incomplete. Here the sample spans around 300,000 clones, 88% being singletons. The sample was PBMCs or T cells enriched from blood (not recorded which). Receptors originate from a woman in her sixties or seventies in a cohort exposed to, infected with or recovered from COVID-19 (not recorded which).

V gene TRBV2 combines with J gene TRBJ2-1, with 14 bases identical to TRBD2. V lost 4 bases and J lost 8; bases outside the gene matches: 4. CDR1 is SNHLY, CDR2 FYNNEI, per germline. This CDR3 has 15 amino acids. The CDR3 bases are TGTGCCAGCAGTGGTCGGACTAGCGGGGGGCATGAGCAGTTCTTC. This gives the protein CASSGRTSGGHEQFF.

The CDR3 reads CAIARGTNYGYTF. The CDR3 nucleotides are TGTGCCATTGCTAGGGGGACTAACTATGGCTACACCTTC. V and J are TRBV10-3 and TRBJ1-2, with a weak D call TRBD1 (6 bases). CDR1 and CDR2 (germline): ENHRY, SYGVKD. CDR3 length: 13 amino acids. V dropped 9 bases and J dropped 0 bases, with 11 bases sitting between them.

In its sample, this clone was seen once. CDR3 amino acids: CASSLPGETQYF. CDR3 in DNA: TGTGCCAGCAGTCTTCCGGGAGAGACCCAGTACTTC. This sequence joins TRBV27 and TRBJ2-5; D not resolved. Looked up from germline, CDR1 is MNHEY and CDR2 is SMNVEV (reference sequence). CDR3 length: 12 residues. Trimming pared 5 bases from V and 4 bases from J, leaving 8 bases between.

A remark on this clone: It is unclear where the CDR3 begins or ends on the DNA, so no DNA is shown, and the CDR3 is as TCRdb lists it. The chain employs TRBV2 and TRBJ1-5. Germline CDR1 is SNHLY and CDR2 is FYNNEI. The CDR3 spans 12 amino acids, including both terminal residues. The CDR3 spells CASSDFRGAQHF.

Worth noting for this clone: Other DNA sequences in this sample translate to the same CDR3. CDR3 sequence reads: CASSSGQGQETQYF. The CDR3, as DNA: TGCGCCAGCAGCTCGGGACAAGGCCAAGAGACCCAGTACTTC. The chain uses TRBV5-1 and TRBJ2-5; maybe TRBD1 (6 bases). The germline CDR1 and CDR2 sequences are SGHRS and YFSETQ. The CDR3 covers 14 residues. Trimming stripped 3 bases from V and 1 base from J, with 10 bases between.

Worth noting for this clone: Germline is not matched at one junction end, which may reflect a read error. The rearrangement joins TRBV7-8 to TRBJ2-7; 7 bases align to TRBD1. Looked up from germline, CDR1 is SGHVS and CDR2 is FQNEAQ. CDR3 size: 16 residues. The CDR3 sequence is CASTLARQGGDYEQYF. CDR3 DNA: TGTGCCAGCACCTTAGCACGACAGGGCGGAGACTACGAGCAGTACTTC.

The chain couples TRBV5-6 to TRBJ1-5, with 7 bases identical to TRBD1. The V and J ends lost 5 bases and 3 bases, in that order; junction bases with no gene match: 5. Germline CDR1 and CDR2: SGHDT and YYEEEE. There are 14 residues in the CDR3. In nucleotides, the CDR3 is TGTGCCAGCAGTCGAACAGGGGCCAATCAGCCCCAGCATTTT. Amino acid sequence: CASSRTGANQPQHF. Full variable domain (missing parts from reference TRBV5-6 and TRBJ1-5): DAGVTQSPTHLIKTRGQQVTLRCSPKSGHDTVSWYQQALGQGPQFIFQYYEEEERQRGNFPDRFSGHQFPNYSSELNVNALLLGDSALYLCASSRTGANQPQHFGDGTRLSIL.

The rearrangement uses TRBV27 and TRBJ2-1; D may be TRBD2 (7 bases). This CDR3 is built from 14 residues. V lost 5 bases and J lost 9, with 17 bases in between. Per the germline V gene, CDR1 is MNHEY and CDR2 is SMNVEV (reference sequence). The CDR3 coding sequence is TGTGCCAGCAGTCTCCCTGGGGGGGCCAGTGAGCAGTTCTTC. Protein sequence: CASSLPGGASEQFF.

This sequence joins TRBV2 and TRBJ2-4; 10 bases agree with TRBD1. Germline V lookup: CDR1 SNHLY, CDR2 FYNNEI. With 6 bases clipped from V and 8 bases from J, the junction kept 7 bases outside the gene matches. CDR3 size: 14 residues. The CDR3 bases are TGTGCCAGCAGGGCGACAGGGGGCGCGGACATTCAGTACTTC. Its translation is CASRATGGADIQYF. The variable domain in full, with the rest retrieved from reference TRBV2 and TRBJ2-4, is EPEVTQTPSHQVTQMGQEVILRCVPISNHLYFYWYRQILGQKVEFLVSFYNNEISEKSEIFDDQFSVERPDGSNFTLKIRSTKLEDSAMYFCASRATGGADIQYFGAGTRLSVL.

The CDR3 sequence is CASSIGQGNSPLHF. Here the CDR3 DNA reads TGTGCCAGCAGCATCGGACAGGGCAATTCACCCCTCCACTTT. The chain has TRBV7-9 and TRBJ1-6; 8 bases are shared with TRBD1. Germline V gives CDR1 SEHNR, CDR2 FQNEAQ (reference sequence). The CDR3 loop spans 14 amino acids. The junction had 4 bases not matched to a gene; V was cut back by 5 bases and J by 7 bases.

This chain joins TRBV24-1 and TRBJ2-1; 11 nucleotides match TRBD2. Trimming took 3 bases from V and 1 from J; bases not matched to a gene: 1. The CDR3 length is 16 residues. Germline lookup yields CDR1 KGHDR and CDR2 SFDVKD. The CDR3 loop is CATSDRTSGSYNEQFF. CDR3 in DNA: TGTGCCACCAGTGATCGGACTAGCGGGTCCTACAATGAGCAGTTCTTC.

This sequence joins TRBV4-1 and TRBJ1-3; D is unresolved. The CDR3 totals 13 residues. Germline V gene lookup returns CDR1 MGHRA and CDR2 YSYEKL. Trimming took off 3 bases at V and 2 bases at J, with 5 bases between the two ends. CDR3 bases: TGCGCCAGCAGCCAGAGGGCTGGAAACACCATATATTTT. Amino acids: CASSQRAGNTIYF.

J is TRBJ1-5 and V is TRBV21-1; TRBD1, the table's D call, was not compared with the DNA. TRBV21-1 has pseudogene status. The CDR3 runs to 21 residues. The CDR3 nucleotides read TGTGCCAGCAGCAGCGCACCTCAACAGGGTCCGGCTGAAAAAAACAATCAGCCCCAGCATTTT. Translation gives CASSSAPQQGPAEKNNQPQHF.

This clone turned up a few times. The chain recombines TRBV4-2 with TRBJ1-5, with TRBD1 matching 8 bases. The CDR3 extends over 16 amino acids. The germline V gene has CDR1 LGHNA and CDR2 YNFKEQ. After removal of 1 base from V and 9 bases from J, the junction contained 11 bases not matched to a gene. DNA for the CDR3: TGTGCCAGCAGCCAAGTAAGGGCGACAGGGGAGGCGCCCCAGCATTTT. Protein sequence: CASSQVRATGEAPQHF.

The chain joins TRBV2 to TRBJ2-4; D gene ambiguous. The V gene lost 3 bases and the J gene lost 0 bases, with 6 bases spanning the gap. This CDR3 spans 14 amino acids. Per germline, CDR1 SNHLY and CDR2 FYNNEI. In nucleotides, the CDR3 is TGTGCCAGCAGTGATCCGGTAGCCAAAAACATTCAGTACTTC. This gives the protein CASSDPVAKNIQYF.

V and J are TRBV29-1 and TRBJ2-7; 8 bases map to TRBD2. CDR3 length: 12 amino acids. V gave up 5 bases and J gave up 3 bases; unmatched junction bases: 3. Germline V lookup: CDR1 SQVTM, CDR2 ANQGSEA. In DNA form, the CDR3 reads TGCAGCGTTAGTGGGACTAGCTACGAGCAGTACTTC. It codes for CSVSGTSYEQYF.

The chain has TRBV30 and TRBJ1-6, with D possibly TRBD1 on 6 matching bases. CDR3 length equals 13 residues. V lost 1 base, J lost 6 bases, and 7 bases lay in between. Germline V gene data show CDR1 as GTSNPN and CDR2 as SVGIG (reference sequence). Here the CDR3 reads CAWSGTANSPLHF. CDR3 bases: TGTGCCTGGAGTGGGACAGCTAATTCACCCCTCCACTTT.

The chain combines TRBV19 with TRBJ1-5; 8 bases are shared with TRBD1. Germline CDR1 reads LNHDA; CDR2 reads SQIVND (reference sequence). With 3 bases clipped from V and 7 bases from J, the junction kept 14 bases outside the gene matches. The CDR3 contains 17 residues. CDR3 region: CASSIIPTRGRGQPQHF. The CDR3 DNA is TGTGCCAGTAGTATCATCCCCACCAGGGGGCGCGGGCAGCCCCAGCATTTT.

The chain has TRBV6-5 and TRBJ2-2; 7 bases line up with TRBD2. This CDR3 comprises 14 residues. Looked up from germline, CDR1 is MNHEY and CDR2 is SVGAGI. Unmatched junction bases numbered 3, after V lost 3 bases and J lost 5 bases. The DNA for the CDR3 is TGTGCCAGCAGTTATGGGGGAGGGACCGGGGAGCTGTTTTTT. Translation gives CASSYGGGTGELFF.

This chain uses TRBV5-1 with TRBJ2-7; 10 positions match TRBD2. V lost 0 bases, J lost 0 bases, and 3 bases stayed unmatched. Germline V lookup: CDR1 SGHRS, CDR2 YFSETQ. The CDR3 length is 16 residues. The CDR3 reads CASSLGASGSSYEQYF. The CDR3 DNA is TGCGCCAGCAGCTTGGGGGCTAGCGGGAGCTCCTACGAGCAGTACTTC.

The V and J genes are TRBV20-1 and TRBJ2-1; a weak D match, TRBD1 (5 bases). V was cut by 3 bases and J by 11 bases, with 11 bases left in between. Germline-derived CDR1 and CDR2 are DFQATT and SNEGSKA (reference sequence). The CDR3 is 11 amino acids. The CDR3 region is CSASSGLKQFF. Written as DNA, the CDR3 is TGCAGTGCTAGTTCAGGGCTGAAGCAGTTCTTC.

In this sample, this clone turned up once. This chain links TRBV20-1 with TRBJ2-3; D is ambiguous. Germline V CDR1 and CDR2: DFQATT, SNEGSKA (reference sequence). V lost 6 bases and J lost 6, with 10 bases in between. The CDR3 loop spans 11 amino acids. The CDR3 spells CSALLRDTQYF. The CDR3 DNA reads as TGCAGTGCGCTGTTGCGGGATACGCAGTATTTT.

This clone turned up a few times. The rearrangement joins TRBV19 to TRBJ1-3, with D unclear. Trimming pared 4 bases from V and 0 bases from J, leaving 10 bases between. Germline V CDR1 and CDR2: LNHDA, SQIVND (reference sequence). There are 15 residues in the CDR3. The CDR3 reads CASSNGRFSGNTIYF. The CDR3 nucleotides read TGTGCCAGTAGTAATGGCAGATTCTCTGGAAACACCATATATTTT. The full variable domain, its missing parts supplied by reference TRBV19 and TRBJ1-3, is DGGITQSPKYLFRKEGQNVTLSCEQNLNHDAMYWYRQDPGQGLRLIYYSQIVNDFQKGDIAEGYSVSREKKESFPLTVTSAQKNPTAFYLCASSNGRFSGNTIYFGEGSWLTVV.